Presented here are 22 T cell receptor beta chains from one specimen sequenced in a study of T cells in tuberculosis. Libraries were prepared by immunoSEQ multiplex PCR; TCRdb keeps only in-frame clonotypes and omits some of them. Among 44,000 or so clones listed, about 95% were seen once. Sequencing used PBMCs. These receptors originate from a donor aged 5 to 30 with latent tuberculosis or without tuberculosis infection.

This chain uses TRBV20-1 with TRBJ1-2; perhaps TRBD1 as D (5 bases). Trimming took off 6 bases at V and 8 bases at J, with 13 bases between the two ends. The CDR3 is made up of 11 amino acids. Germline CDR1 reads DFQATT; CDR2 reads SNEGSKA (reference sequence). Here the CDR3 reads CSAPGGEGYTF. In nucleotides, the CDR3 is TGCAGTGCCCCCGGGGGGGAGGGCTACACCTTC.

The rearrangement uses TRBV5-6 and TRBJ1-2; 9 nucleotides agree with TRBD1. The CDR3 totals 15 residues. The germline V gene has CDR1 SGHDT and CDR2 YYEEEE. J lost 5 bases, V lost 2 bases, and 7 bases had no gene match. The CDR3 region has the DNA TGTGCCAGCAGCTTTTTGACAGGGGGTATTTATGGCTACACCTTC. Translating it yields CASSFLTGGIYGYTF.

The gene calls are TRBV11-3 and TRBJ2-7; 15 nucleotides align to TRBD2. The CDR3 extends over 15 amino acids. Trimming took 5 bases from V and 4 from J; bases not matched to a gene: 3. Per germline, CDR1 SGHNT and CDR2 YENEEA. DNA for the CDR3: TGTGCCAGCAGCCCTGGGACTAGCGGGAGGTACGAGCAGTACTTC. This codes for CASSPGTSGRYEQYF.

The J gene is TRBJ2-2, the V gene TRBV10-3, with 10 bases identical to TRBD1. CDR3 size: 18 residues. The V and J ends lost 0 bases and 5 bases, in that order; junction bases with no gene match: 9. CDR1 and CDR2 from the germline V gene are ENHRY and SYGVKD. This CDR3 reads CAISESVPGQGITGELFF. The CDR3 DNA reads TGTGCCATCAGTGAGTCCGTTCCGGGACAGGGGATTACCGGGGAGCTGTTTTTT.

This chain uses TRBV6-1 with TRBJ1-3; the D gene is possibly TRBD1 (5 bases). The CDR3 length is 15 residues. Trimming cost V 8 bases and J 0 bases, with 14 bases left between them. From germline, CDR1 is MNHNS and CDR2 SASEGT. CDR3 in DNA: TGTGCCAGCGGGGGGGAGGCTAACTCTGGAAACACCATATATTTT. Protein sequence: CASGGEANSGNTIYF.

The V gene is TRBV28, the J gene TRBJ1-2, with 7 bases matching TRBD1. Losses at the gene ends were 3 bases for V and 3 bases for J; bases not matched to a gene: 22. The CDR3 sequence is 20 residues long. Germline assignment: CDR1 MDHEN and CDR2 SYDVKM. CDR3 region: CASSLDFNRGLVGAHYGYTF. As DNA, the CDR3 is TGTGCCAGCAGTTTGGACTTTAACAGGGGATTGGTCGGAGCTCACTATGGCTACACCTTC.

This chain uses TRBV9 with TRBJ2-3; 13 bases fit TRBD2. The CDR3 extends over 17 amino acids. Germline lookup yields CDR1 SGDLS and CDR2 YYNGEE. With 4 bases clipped from V and 7 bases from J, the junction kept 12 bases outside the gene matches. CDR3 coding DNA: TGTGCCAGCAGCCCCCGACTAGCGGGGGGCCCTTCGAATACGCAGTATTTT. Residues: CASSPRLAGGPSNTQYF.

The chain couples TRBV5-1 to TRBJ2-5; D ambiguous. V was shortened by 4 bases and J by 5 bases, with 9 bases between the two germline ends. The CDR3 is 12 amino acids. CDR1 and CDR2 (germline): SGHRS, YFSETQ. CDR3 region: CASSLAQETQYF. The CDR3, as DNA: TGCGCCAGCAGCCTGGCCCAGGAGACCCAGTACTTC.

The genes are TRBV11-1 and TRBJ2-5, with a possible D match to TRBD2 (5 bases). CDR1 SGHAT and CDR2 FQDESV come from the germline V gene (reference sequence). This CDR3 is 14 amino acids long. The germline V and J ends were trimmed by 4 bases and 5 bases, with 14 bases remaining between them. The CDR3 loop reads CASSSGLTGETQYF. Written as DNA, the CDR3 is TGTGCCAGCAGCTCCGGACTGACTGGGGAGACCCAGTACTTC.

The chain recombines TRBV27 with TRBJ2-7; D unresolved. V was cut by 0 bases and J by 4 bases, with 7 bases left in between. CDR1 and CDR2 from the germline V gene are MNHEY and SMNVEV (reference sequence). The CDR3 runs 13 residues. CDR3 region: CASSLSIGYEQYF. For the CDR3, the DNA is TGTGCCAGCAGTTTATCGATCGGTTACGAGCAGTACTTC.

The CDR3 region is CATSWGPNYGYTF. Here the CDR3 DNA reads TGTGCCACCAGCTGGGGGCCTAACTATGGCTACACCTTC. The genes are TRBV15 and TRBJ1-2; TRBD1 is a possible D gene (6 bases). Germline V gene data show CDR1 as LNHNV and CDR2 as YYDKDF (reference sequence). The ends were cut back, 5 bases at V and 0 bases at J, with 7 bases in the middle. The CDR3 loop spans 13 amino acids.

This clone appeared once. The sample holds other DNA sequences that translate to the same CDR3. The rearrangement uses TRBV6-5 and TRBJ2-7; no firm D call. The CDR3 runs 14 residues. CDR1 is MNHEY and CDR2 is SVGAGI in the germline V gene. Deletions cut 2 bases from V and 2 bases from J, with 10 bases between. The CDR3 nucleotides read TGTGCCAGCAGTTACCGAGACTTGACCTACGAGCAGTACTTC. It translates to CASSYRDLTYEQYF.

In this sample, this clone turned up once. This sequence joins TRBV4-1 and TRBJ2-1; a weak D match, TRBD2 (6 bases). This CDR3 contains 13 residues. Trimming removed 1 base from V and 7 bases from J, with 8 bases in between. The germline V gene encodes CDR1 MGHRA and CDR2 YSYEKL. The CDR3 coding sequence is TGCGCCAGCAGCCAAGTGGAGGGGAATGAGCAGTTCTTC. The encoded protein is CASSQVEGNEQFF.

This rearrangement joins TRBV18 to TRBJ2-7, with TRBD2 as a possible D gene (5 bases). Germline lookup yields CDR1 KGHSH and CDR2 LQKENI. The CDR3 covers 15 residues. Trimming took off 2 bases at V and 0 bases at J, with 11 bases between the two ends. CDR3 sequence reads: CASSPLAAASYEQYF. DNA for the CDR3: TGTGCCAGCTCACCATTGGCAGCGGCCTCCTACGAGCAGTACTTC.

V usage is TRBV2 and J usage is TRBJ2-2; 16 nucleotides align to TRBD2. The length of the CDR3 is 15 residues. V shed 6 bases, J shed 5 bases, and the junction held 0 bases outside the gene matches. CDR1 and CDR2 from the germline V gene are SNHLY and FYNNEI. CDR3 protein: CASRGLAGGTGELFF. Written as DNA, the CDR3 is TGTGCCAGCAGGGGACTAGCGGGAGGGACCGGGGAGCTGTTTTTT.

The chain joins TRBV5-1 to TRBJ1-5; no firm D call. V lost 0 bases and J lost 3, with 7 bases in between. Looked up from germline, CDR1 is SGHRS and CDR2 is YFSETQ. The CDR3 extends over 14 amino acids. This CDR3 reads CASSLDSPNQPQHF. CDR3 nucleotide sequence: TGCGCCAGCAGCTTGGACAGTCCCAATCAGCCCCAGCATTTT.

This chain joins TRBV21-1 and TRBJ2-7; TRBD2 was called by the table and not checked on the DNA. TRBV21-1 is a documented pseudogene. This CDR3 region has 15 residues. CDR3 sequence: CASSTETVPGDEQYF. The CDR3 DNA reads as TGTGCCAGCAGCACCGAGACTGTCCCGGGGGACGAGCAGTACTTC.

The V and J genes are TRBV11-3 and TRBJ2-1, with a weak D call TRBD1 (6 bases). V was shortened by 5 bases and J by 6 bases, with 14 bases between the two germline ends. The CDR3 totals 14 residues. Germline-derived CDR1 and CDR2 are SGHNT and YENEEA. In nucleotides, the CDR3 is TGTGCCAGCAGCCCAGGGGCCAGCTCCAATGAGCAGTTCTTC. It codes for CASSPGASSNEQFF.

The chain links TRBV27 to TRBJ2-3; D might be TRBD1 (6 bases). Germline lookup yields CDR1 MNHEY and CDR2 SMNVEV (reference sequence). There are 14 residues in the CDR3. Trimming cost V 3 bases and J 6 bases, with 13 bases left between them. CDR3 nucleotide sequence: TGTGCCAGCAGTTTGGGGGCCCCGGCGGATACGCAGTATTTT. Amino acid sequence: CASSLGAPADTQYF.

V and J are TRBV18 and TRBJ2-1; 11 nucleotides align to TRBD2. This CDR3 region has 18 residues. Germline-derived CDR1 and CDR2 are KGHSH and LQKENI. Trimming took 1 base from V and 6 from J; bases not matched to a gene: 11. CDR3 region: CASSPRTSGPADSNEQFF. The DNA for the CDR3 is TGTGCCAGCTCACCACGGACTAGCGGGCCGGCTGACTCCAATGAGCAGTTCTTC. Complete variable domain (other parts from reference TRBV18 and TRBJ2-1): NAGVMQNPRHLVRRRGQEARLRCSPMKGHSHVYWYRQLPEEGLKFMVYLQKENIIDESGMPKERFSAEFPKEGPSILRIQQVVRGDSAAYFCASSPRTSGPADSNEQFFGPGTRLTVL.

The rearrangement uses TRBV7-6 and TRBJ1-6; 7 bases are shared with TRBD1. Germline V CDR1 and CDR2: SGHVS, FNYEAQ. CDR3 size: 16 residues. The V segment lost 1 base and the J segment 7 bases; nucleotides outside the gene matches: 7. The CDR3 region has the DNA TGTGCCAGCAGCTTAGGCGGAACAGGGGAGAATTCACCCCTCCACTTT. This encodes CASSLGGTGENSPLHF.

This clone was found once. The chain links TRBV9 to TRBJ1-5; D ambiguous. The V end was cut by 0 bases, the J end by 6 bases, with 13 bases between. There are 15 residues in the CDR3. Germline CDR1 reads SGDLS; CDR2 reads YYNGEE. The CDR3 DNA is TGTGCCAGCAGCGTAGGGAGGGATCCCTCTCAGCCCCAGCATTTT. Its translation: CASSVGRDPSQPQHF.